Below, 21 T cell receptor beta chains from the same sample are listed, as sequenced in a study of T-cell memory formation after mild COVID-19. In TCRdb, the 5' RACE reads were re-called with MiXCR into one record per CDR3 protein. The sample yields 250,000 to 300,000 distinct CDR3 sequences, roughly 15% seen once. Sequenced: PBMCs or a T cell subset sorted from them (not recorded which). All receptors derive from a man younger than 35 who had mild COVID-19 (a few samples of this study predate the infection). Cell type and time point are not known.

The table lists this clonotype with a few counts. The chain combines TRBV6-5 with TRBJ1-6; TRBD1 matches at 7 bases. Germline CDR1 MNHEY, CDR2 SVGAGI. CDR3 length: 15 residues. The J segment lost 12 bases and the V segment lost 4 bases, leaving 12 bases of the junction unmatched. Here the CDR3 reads CASSWTGPKGKPLHF. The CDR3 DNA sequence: TGTGCCAGCAGTTGGACAGGCCCTAAAGGAAAACCCCTCCACTTT.

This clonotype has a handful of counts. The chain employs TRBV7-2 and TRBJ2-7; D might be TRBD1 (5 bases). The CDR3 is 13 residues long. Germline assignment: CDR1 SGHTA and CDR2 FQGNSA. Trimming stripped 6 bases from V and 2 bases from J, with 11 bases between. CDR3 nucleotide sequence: TGTGCCAGCAGTGCAGGGTTCGCCTACGAGCAGTACTTC. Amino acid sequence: CASSAGFAYEQYF.

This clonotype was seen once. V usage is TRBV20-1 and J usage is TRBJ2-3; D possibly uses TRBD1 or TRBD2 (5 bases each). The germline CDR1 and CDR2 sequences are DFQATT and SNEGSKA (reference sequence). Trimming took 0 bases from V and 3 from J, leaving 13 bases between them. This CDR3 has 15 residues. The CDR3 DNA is TGCAGTGCTAGAGATGGGGGAAGCTGGACAGATACGCAGTATTTT. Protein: CSARDGGSWTDTQYF.

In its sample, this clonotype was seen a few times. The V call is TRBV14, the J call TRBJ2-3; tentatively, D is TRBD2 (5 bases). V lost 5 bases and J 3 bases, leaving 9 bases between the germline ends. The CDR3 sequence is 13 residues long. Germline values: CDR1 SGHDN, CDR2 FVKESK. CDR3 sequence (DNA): TGTGCCAGCAGCGGGCGGGTGACAGATACGCAGTATTTT. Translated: CASSGRVTDTQYF.

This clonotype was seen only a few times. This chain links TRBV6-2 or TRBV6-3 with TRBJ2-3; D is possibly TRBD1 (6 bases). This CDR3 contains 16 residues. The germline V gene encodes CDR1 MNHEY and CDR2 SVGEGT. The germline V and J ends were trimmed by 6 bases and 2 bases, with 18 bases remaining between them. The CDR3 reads CASRDLRTAFTDTQYF. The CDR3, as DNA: TGTGCCAGCAGAGACCTCCGGACAGCCTTCACAGATACGCAGTATTTT.

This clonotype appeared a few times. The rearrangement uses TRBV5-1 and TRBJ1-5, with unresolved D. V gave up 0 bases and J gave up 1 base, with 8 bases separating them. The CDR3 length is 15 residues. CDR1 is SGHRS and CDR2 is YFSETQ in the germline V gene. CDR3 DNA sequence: TGCGCCAGCAGCTTGGAAAGTTCAAGCAATCAGCCCCAGCATTTT. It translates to CASSLESSSNQPQHF.

CDR3 amino acids: CASSGTRLEKLFF. CDR3 sequence (DNA): TGTGCCAGCAGCGGGACTCGGCTTGAAAAACTGTTTTTT. V gene TRBV12-3 or TRBV12-4 combines with J gene TRBJ1-4; tentatively, D is TRBD1 (5 bases). The CDR3 length is 13 residues. V lost 6 bases to trimming and J lost 7 bases, with 12 bases between them.

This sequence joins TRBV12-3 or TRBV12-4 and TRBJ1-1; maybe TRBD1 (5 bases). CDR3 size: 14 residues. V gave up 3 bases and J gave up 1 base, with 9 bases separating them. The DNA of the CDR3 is TGTGCCAGCAGTTTTGGGACCTGGAACACTGAAGCTTTCTTT. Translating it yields CASSFGTWNTEAFF.

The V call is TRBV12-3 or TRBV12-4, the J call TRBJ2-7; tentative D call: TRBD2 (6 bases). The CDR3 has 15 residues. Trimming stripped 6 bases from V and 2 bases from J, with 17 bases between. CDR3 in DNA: TGTGCCAGCAGCCCTGGGAGGCGGCGCCCCTACGAGCAGTACTTC. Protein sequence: CASSPGRRRPYEQYF.

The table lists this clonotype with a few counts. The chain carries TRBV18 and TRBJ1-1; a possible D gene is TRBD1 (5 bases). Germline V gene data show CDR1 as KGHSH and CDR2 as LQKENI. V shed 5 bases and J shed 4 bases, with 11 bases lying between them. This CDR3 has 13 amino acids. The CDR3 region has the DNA TGTGCCAGCTCAACTTCAGGGATCACTGAAGCTTTCTTT. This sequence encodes CASSTSGITEAFF.

CDR3 DNA sequence: TGTGCCAGCCGCTCCCGGGACCCAGATCAGCCCCAGCATTTT. Its translation is CASRSRDPDQPQHF. The chain links TRBV12-3 or TRBV12-4 to TRBJ1-5; tentative D call: TRBD1 (5 bases). Trimming took 8 bases from V and 5 from J, leaving 16 bases between them. The CDR3 is 14 amino acids.

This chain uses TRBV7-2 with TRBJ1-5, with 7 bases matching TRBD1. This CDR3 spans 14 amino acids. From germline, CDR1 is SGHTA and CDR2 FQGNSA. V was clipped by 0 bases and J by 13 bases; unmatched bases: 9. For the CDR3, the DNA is TGTGCCAGCAGCTTAGCGGGACAGCAGGTCGGACAGCATTTT. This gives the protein CASSLAGQQVGQHF.

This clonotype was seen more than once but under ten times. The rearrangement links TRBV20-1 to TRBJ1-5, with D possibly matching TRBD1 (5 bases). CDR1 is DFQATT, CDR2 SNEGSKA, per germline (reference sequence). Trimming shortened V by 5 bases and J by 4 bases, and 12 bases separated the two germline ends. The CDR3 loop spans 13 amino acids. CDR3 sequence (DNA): TGCAGTGCTGGGGGGGACGGGAATCAGCCCCAGCATTTT. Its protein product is CSAGGDGNQPQHF.

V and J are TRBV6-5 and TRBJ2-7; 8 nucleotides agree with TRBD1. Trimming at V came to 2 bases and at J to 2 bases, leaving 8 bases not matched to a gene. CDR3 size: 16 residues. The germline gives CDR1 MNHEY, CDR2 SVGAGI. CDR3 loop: CASSYRRRGQPYEQYF. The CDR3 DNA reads TGTGCCAGCAGTTACCGCCGCAGGGGGCAACCCTACGAGCAGTACTTC.

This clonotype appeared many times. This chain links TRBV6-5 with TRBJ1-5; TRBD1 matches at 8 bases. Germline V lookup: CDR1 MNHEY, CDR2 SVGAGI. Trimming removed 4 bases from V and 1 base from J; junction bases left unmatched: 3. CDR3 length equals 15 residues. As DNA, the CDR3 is TGTGCCAGCAGTTGGACAGGGTCAAGCAATCAGCCCCAGCATTTT. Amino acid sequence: CASSWTGSSNQPQHF.

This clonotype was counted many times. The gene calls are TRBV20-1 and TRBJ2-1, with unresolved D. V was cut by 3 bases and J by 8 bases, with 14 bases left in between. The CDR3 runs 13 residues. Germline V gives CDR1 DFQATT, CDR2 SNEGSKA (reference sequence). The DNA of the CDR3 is TGCAGTGCTAGGATCTTAGTTAAGCATGAGCAGTTCTTC. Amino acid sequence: CSARILVKHEQFF.

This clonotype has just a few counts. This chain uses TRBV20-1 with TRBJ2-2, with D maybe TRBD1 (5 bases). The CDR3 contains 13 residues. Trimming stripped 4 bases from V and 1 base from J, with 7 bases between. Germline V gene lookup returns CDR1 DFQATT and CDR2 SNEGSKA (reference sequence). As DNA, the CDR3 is TGCAGTGCTATTGGACAGAACACCGGGGAGCTGTTTTTT. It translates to CSAIGQNTGELFF.

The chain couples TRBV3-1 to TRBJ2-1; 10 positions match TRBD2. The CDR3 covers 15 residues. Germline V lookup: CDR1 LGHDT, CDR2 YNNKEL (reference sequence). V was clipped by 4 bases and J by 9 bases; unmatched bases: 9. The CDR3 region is CASSPFPSGGTEQFF. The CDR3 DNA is TGTGCCAGCAGCCCTTTTCCTAGCGGGGGCACTGAGCAGTTCTTC.

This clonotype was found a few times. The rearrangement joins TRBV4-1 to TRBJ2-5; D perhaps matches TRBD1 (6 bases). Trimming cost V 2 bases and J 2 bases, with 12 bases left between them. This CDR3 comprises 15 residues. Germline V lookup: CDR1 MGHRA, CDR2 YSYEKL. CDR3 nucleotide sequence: TGCGCCAGCAGCCAACTAGGGACAAGGCAAGAGACCCAGTACTTC. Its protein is CASSQLGTRQETQYF.

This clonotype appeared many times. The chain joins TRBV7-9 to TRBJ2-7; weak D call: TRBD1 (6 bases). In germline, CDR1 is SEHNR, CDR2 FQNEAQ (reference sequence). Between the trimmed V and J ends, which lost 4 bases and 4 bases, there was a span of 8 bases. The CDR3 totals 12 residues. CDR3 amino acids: CASSSGVYEQYF. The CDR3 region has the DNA TGTGCCAGCAGCTCAGGGGTTTACGAGCAGTACTTC.

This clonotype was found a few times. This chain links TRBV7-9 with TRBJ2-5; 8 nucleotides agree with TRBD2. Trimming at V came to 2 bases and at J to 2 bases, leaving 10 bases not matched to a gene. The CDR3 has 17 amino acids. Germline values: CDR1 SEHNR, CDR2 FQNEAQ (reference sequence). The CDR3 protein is CASSLRLAGGGQETQYF. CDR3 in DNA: TGTGCCAGCAGCTTAAGGTTGGCGGGGGGAGGACAAGAGACCCAGTACTTC.